The source of this T cell receptor beta chain is a study of CD8 T cells in ankylosing spondylitis (dated 2017 in TCRdb). For context, the study as a whole: T cell receptor beta repertoires were profiled in healthy donors and ankylosing spondylitis patients so that disease-linked TCR variants could be found. Samples of peripheral blood were taken, and for ankylosing spondylitis patients, synovial fluid was collected as well. The full study cohort comprised 25 ankylosing spondylitis patients and 110 or so healthy donors.

The CDR3 numbers 18 residues from cysteine through phenylalanine. Only the CDR3 DNA stays, 54 bases, in frame from base 1. The junction shows trimming of 4 bases on V and 2 bases on J, and the gene matches do not reach 7 bases of it. From the germline V gene, CDR1 is SGHAT and CDR2 is FQNNGV. This clonotype was seen only a few times. This clone's antigen is unknown. No much larger clone is present one base from it, and per-base qualities are unavailable. Sequencing relied on an Illumina HiSeq 2500. Quantitative 5'-RACE with molecular barcodes was the method used to prepare the TCR beta libraries. Concerning the study's data processing: A new computational method, built on a probabilistic model of VDJ rearrangement, was used to identify disease-linked TCR variants. TCRdb applied fastp at Q25 and MiXCR to the public reads, then kept only in-frame beta chains. A single entry per CDR3 protein holds the most common genes and DNA from its merged rows. The V and J calls were not made by the authors but by TCRdb's processing. For this sample the table gives just under 95,000 distinct CDR3 sequences, of which about 9% were detected only once. Roughly 5.5% of the sample rests with the top ten.

Results and caveats for the whole study, not just this receptor: The disease-linked clones were reported to be significantly enriched in matched synovial fluid samples from ankylosing spondylitis patients. The disease-linked clones had a CD8+ phenotype and were found at relatively low frequencies in peripheral blood. A TCR beta motif of several highly homologous amino acid variants appeared characteristic of blood from ankylosing spondylitis patients. Some of the motif variants had been reported before in the synovial fluid and blood of reactive arthritis patients, a finding that suggests common disease-initiation mechanisms.

The TCR comes from a male donor with ankylosing spondylitis or in good health (not recorded which). The V gene is TRBV11-2 and the J gene is TRBJ2-3, with 15 central nucleotides matching TRBD2. Sequenced sample: blood, either unsorted or a sorted T cell fraction (not recorded which). For the CDR3, the sequence is CASSSGGLAGGLTDTQYF. DNA sequence: TGTGCCAGCAGCTCCGGGGGACTAGCGGGGGGTCTCACAGATACGCAGTATTTT.